This TCR beta chain derives from a study of control samples from healthy donors and cancer patients. Repertoires were generated with immunoSEQ multiplex PCR, while TCRdb's copy carries only in-frame clones and drops some. The sample includes 80,000 or so clones, around 94% of them seen just once. Trimming took off 7 bases at V and 1 base at J, with 16 bases between the two ends. Per germline, CDR1 MDHEN and CDR2 SYDVKM. The CDR3 has 15 residues. Specimen: blood. The chain is built from TRBV28 and TRBJ1-1, with D possibly TRBD1 on 6 matching bases. This TCR came from a woman in her thirties or forties in good health. CDR3 coding DNA: TGTGCCAGCAATAGGGCGGGGGCGACGAACACTGAAGCTTTCTTT. Amino acid sequence: CASNRAGATNTEAFF.